The clone carrying this TCR beta chain has a handful of counts. This sample is drawn from a study of neoadjuvant nivolumab and ipilimumab in lung cancer. The CDR3 is made up of 14 amino acids. The ends lost 8 bases at V and 1 base at J; junction bases unmatched: 7. Germline V gene data show CDR1 as SGHNT and CDR2 as YYREEE (reference sequence). The data were produced by immunoSEQ multiplex PCR, yet TCRdb's version contains in-frame clones alone and is incomplete. The data show tens of thousands of clones, approximately 80% seen once. J is TRBJ1-1 and V is TRBV5-4; 8 nucleotides line up with TRBD1. The sequence derives from an adult with non-small cell lung cancer. This specimen was peripheral blood, taken before neoadjuvant nivolumab, alone or with ipilimumab. Written as DNA, the CDR3 is TGTGCCAGTCTCGGCGGACAGGGGAACACTGAAGCTTTCTTT. Translation gives CASLGGQGNTEAFF.